A single sample is the source of the 14 T cell receptor beta chains below, sequenced in a study of Ad26.COV2.S vaccination and SARS-CoV-2 variants. Noted treatment: 15 to 20 received Ad26.COV2.S at low or high dose, single or two shots; about 5 received placebo; per-sample allocation not given. Specimens were obtained on day 63 following the first vaccine or placebo injection. TCRdb's table, derived via immunoSEQ multiplex PCR, lists solely in-frame clones and lacks some. The sample gives 250,000 to 300,000 clones, around 87% of which show up once; more than 2.5% is in the top ten. Sample: peripheral blood, taken in a trial of Ad26.COV2.S vaccine versus placebo. The receptors were gathered from a person aged 18-60 years who received the Ad26.COV2.S COVID-19 vaccine or a placebo.

The CDR3, as DNA: TGTGCCAGCAGCATCACAGGGGGCTCGGGCAATCAGCCCCAGCATTTT. This translates into CASSITGGSGNQPQHF. This chain links TRBV28 with TRBJ1-5; 9 bases fit TRBD1. The CDR3 runs to 16 residues. The trim removed 6 bases at V and 2 bases at J, leaving 8 bases unmatched. Germline V gene sequence: CDR1 MDHEN, CDR2 SYDVKM.

The chain links TRBV5-1 to TRBJ2-3; 9 positions match TRBD2. The V gene's germline CDR1 is SGHRS and CDR2 YFSETQ. Trimming took 4 bases from V and 3 from J; bases not matched to a gene: 12. The CDR3 runs to 17 residues. The CDR3 reads CASSLNVRLADTDTQYF. The CDR3 region has the DNA TGCGCCAGCAGCCTCAACGTCAGACTAGCGGATACAGATACGCAGTATTTT.

This clone came up once. The J gene is TRBJ1-1, the V gene TRBV5-5, with a weak D call TRBD1 (6 bases). Per germline, CDR1 SGHKS and CDR2 YYEKEE (reference sequence). Trimming took off 2 bases at V and 0 bases at J, with 8 bases between the two ends. The CDR3 contains 14 residues. The CDR3 DNA is TGTGCCAGCAGCTTCAGGGGCCTGAACACTGAAGCTTTCTTT. It encodes CASSFRGLNTEAFF.

The chain is built from TRBV2 and TRBJ2-5; perhaps TRBD2 as D (6 bases). V dropped 0 bases and J dropped 5 bases, with 19 bases sitting between them. The germline V gene encodes CDR1 SNHLY and CDR2 FYNNEI. The CDR3 loop spans 17 amino acids. This chain's CDR3 is CASSEALRGRSGETQYF. For the CDR3, the DNA is TGTGCCAGCAGTGAAGCGCTTCGAGGGAGAAGCGGGGAGACCCAGTACTTC. The full variable domain, in which reference TRBV2 and TRBJ2-5 provide the parts outside the CDR3, is EPEVTQTPSHQVTQMGQEVILRCVPISNHLYFYWYRQILGQKVEFLVSFYNNEISEKSEIFDDQFSVERPDGSNFTLKIRSTKLEDSAMYFCASSEALRGRSGETQYFGPGTRLLVL.

The chain combines TRBV6-5 with TRBJ2-2, with TRBD2 identical over 10 bases. Trimming took 7 bases from V and 7 from J; bases not matched to a gene: 9. Germline-derived CDR1 and CDR2 are MNHEY and SVGAGI. The CDR3 totals 15 residues. CDR3 coding DNA: TGTGCCAGCACCCGAGGAGCGGGAGGGGTCGGGGAGCTGTTTTTT. It yields the protein CASTRGAGGVGELFF.

The chain combines TRBV28 with TRBJ1-4, with 8 bases that match TRBD1. The germline V gene encodes CDR1 MDHEN and CDR2 SYDVKM. The CDR3 spans 15 residues. The V segment lost 6 bases and the J segment 6 bases; nucleotides outside the gene matches: 9. The CDR3, as DNA: TGTGCCAGCAGCCCAGGGGGCAGGGGCGATGAAAAACTGTTTTTT. Its protein is CASSPGGRGDEKLFF.

The chain carries TRBV7-5 and TRBJ2-2; the table gives TRBD2 as D, unverified against the DNA. TRBV7-5 is a known pseudogene. The CDR3 is 19 residues long. CDR3 DNA sequence: TGTGTCAGTCGGGATCCGGGACTAGCGGGAGTAGTAGACACCGGGGAGCTGTTTTTT. Protein product: CVSRDPGLAGVVDTGELFF.

The rearrangement uses TRBV12-3 or TRBV12-4 and TRBJ1-1; the D is unclear. This CDR3 has 13 amino acids. Trimming stripped 6 bases from V and 3 bases from J, with 11 bases between. The CDR3 region has the DNA TGTGCCAGCAGCTTTAACGGGGACACTGAAGCTTTCTTT. This sequence encodes CASSFNGDTEAFF.

A single count supports this clone. This chain joins TRBV5-1 and TRBJ2-2; TRBD2 matches at 7 bases. CDR3 size: 16 residues. The trim removed 4 bases at V and 1 base at J, leaving 7 bases unmatched. CDR1 and CDR2 (germline): SGHRS, YFSETQ. CDR3 nucleotide sequence: TGCGCCAGCAGCCCCAGGGTAGCGGGGAACACCGGGGAGCTGTTTTTT. Translating it yields CASSPRVAGNTGELFF.

This clone turned up a few times. The chain recombines TRBV6-2 or TRBV6-3 with TRBJ1-3; D unclear. Per the germline V gene, CDR1 is MNHEY and CDR2 is SVGEGT. Trimming removed 6 bases from V and 0 bases from J, with 6 bases in between. The CDR3 consists of 13 residues. Written as DNA, the CDR3 is TGTGCCAGCAGCCCCCTCTCTGGAAACACCATATATTTT. It is translated as CASSPLSGNTIYF.

The rearrangement uses TRBV27 and TRBJ1-5, with D uncertain. With 2 bases removed from V and 2 bases from J, the gap between germline ends came to 4 bases. Germline V CDR1 and CDR2: MNHEY, SMNVEV (reference sequence). The CDR3 covers 13 residues. The DNA for the CDR3 is TGTGCCAGCAGTTTACAGGGCAATCAGCCCCAGCATTTT. It specifies CASSLQGNQPQHF.

The chain links TRBV12-5 to TRBJ1-2; 7 bases map to TRBD1. CDR3 size: 15 residues. CDR1 and CDR2 (germline): LGHNT, FRNRAP. V dropped 5 bases and J dropped 6; count of bases not matched to a gene: 12. The CDR3, as DNA: TGTGCTAGTGGTATTGTGACAGGGCACTATGATGGCTACACCTTC. Its translation is CASGIVTGHYDGYTF. Based on the CDR3 plus reference TRBV12-5 and TRBJ1-2, the full variable domain is DARVTQTPRHKVTEMGQEVTMRCQPILGHNTVFWYRQTMMQGLELLAYFRNRAPLDDSGMPKDRFSAEMPDATLATLKIQPSEPRDSAVYFCASGIVTGHYDGYTFGSGTRLTVV.

The V call is TRBV3-1 (or the pseudogene TRBV3-2), the J call TRBJ2-7, with a possible D match to TRBD1 (5 bases). Germline CDR1 LGHDT, CDR2 YNNKEL (reference sequence). The CDR3 runs to 13 residues. V was trimmed by 1 base and J by 5 bases, leaving 9 bases between them. The CDR3 bases are TGTGCCAGCAGCCAAGTCCTGGACAACGAGCAGTACTTC. It encodes CASSQVLDNEQYF.

The chain employs TRBV7-2 and TRBJ2-7, with 9 bases matching TRBD1. Germline V gene sequence: CDR1 SGHTA, CDR2 FQGNSA. V was clipped by 2 bases and J by 3 bases; unmatched bases: 14. The CDR3 has 18 residues. CDR3 protein: CASSLSLGLGDRVYEQYF. Written as DNA, the CDR3 is TGTGCCAGCAGCTTATCACTTGGGCTCGGGGACAGGGTCTACGAGCAGTACTTC.